These T cell receptor beta chains were read from a single sample in a study of blood T cell repertoires in COVID-19. TCRdb keeps only in-frame clones here, not all; method: immunoSEQ multiplex PCR. The data hold 250,000 to 350,000 clones, with about 90% observed a single time. Input material: PBMCs or T cells enriched from blood (not recorded which). The receptors shown here come from a woman between 25 and 40 years old who had recovered from COVID-19. Each CDR3 is given with its conserved first and last residue. A D gene is named only where the DNA matches it firmly. Size is omitted from some rows. Given values are once, few, many or a class for expanded clones.

D gene: -; V gene: TRBV6-5; J gene: TRBJ1-6; clone size: -; CDR3 protein: CASRSQGLVYSPLHF; CDR3 DNA: TGTGCCAGCAGGAGCCAGGGTTTAGTGTATTCACCCCTCCACTTT
D gene: -; V gene: TRBV5-3; J gene: TRBJ1-1; clone size: -; CDR3 protein: CARSLVEGMGDTEAFF; CDR3 DNA: TGTGCCAGAAGCTTGGTGGAGGGGATGGGGGACACTGAAGCTTTCTTT
D gene: TRBD1; V gene: TRBV5-1; J gene: TRBJ1-1; clone size: -; CDR3 protein: CASSVDRGTEAFF; CDR3 DNA: TGCGCCAGCAGCGTGGACAGGGGAACTGAAGCTTTCTTT
D gene: -; V gene: TRBV12-3/TRBV12-4; J gene: TRBJ1-5; clone size: few; CDR3 protein: CASSRQDAGPQHF; CDR3 DNA: TGTGCCAGCAGTCGACAGGACGCCGGGCCCCAGCATTTT
D gene: -; V gene: TRBV9; J gene: TRBJ2-2; clone size: -; CDR3 protein: CASSVDSRFGELFF; CDR3 DNA: TGTGCCAGCAGCGTAGATTCCAGGTTCGGGGAGCTGTTTTTT
D gene: TRBD1; V gene: TRBV6-2/TRBV6-3; J gene: TRBJ1-6; clone size: -; CDR3 protein: CASTPQGRMDSPLHF; CDR3 DNA: TGTGCCAGCACCCCACAGGGGAGGATGGATTCACCCCTCCACTTT
D gene: -; V gene: TRBV7-9; J gene: TRBJ2-5; clone size: -; CDR3 protein: CASRGLETQYF; CDR3 DNA: TGTGCCAGCAGGGGCTTGGAGACCCAGTACTTC
D gene: -; V gene: TRBV4-3; J gene: TRBJ1-1; clone size: -; CDR3 protein: CASSPWDTTNTEAFF; CDR3 DNA: TGCGCCAGCAGCCCTTGGGACACTACGAACACTGAAGCTTTCTTT
D gene: -; V gene: TRBV29-1; J gene: TRBJ1-1; clone size: few; CDR3 protein: CSVEGLAGSPEAFF; CDR3 DNA: TGCAGCGTTGAAGGATTGGCGGGGAGCCCTGAAGCTTTCTTT
D gene: TRBD2; V gene: TRBV3-1/TRBV3-2; J gene: TRBJ2-7; clone size: -; CDR3 protein: CASSQIAGGGGEQYF; CDR3 DNA: TGTGCCAGCAGCCAAATAGCGGGGGGAGGTGGCGAGCAGTACTTC
D gene: -; V gene: TRBV19; J gene: TRBJ1-1; clone size: -; CDR3 protein: CASSSGTEAFF; CDR3 DNA: TGTGCCAGTAGTTCGGGAACTGAAGCTTTCTTT
D gene: -; V gene: TRBV4-3; J gene: TRBJ1-6; clone size: -; CDR3 protein: CASSEGTLGSPLHF; CDR3 DNA: TGCGCCAGCAGCGAGGGAACCTTAGGCTCACCCCTCCACTTT
D gene: -; V gene: TRBV27; J gene: TRBJ2-7; clone size: -; CDR3 protein: CASIGAGYEQYF; CDR3 DNA: TGTGCCAGCATAGGAGCTGGTTACGAGCAGTACTTC
D gene: TRBD1; V gene: TRBV2; J gene: TRBJ2-2; clone size: -; CDR3 protein: CASSPGQSRELFF; CDR3 DNA: TGTGCCAGCAGTCCGGGACAGTCCCGGGAGCTGTTTTTT
D gene: TRBD1; V gene: TRBV27; J gene: TRBJ1-1; clone size: -; CDR3 protein: CASRTGVVGTEAFF; CDR3 DNA: TGTGCCAGCAGAACAGGGGTTGTCGGCACTGAAGCTTTCTTT
D gene: -; V gene: TRBV4-1; J gene: TRBJ2-5; clone size: -; CDR3 protein: CASSLAADQETQYF; CDR3 DNA: TGCGCCAGCAGCCTAGCCGCGGACCAAGAGACCCAGTACTTC
D gene: TRBD1; V gene: TRBV10-3; J gene: TRBJ1-3; clone size: -; CDR3 protein: CAIRDRGDSSGNTIYF; CDR3 DNA: TGTGCCATCAGGGACAGGGGTGATTCCTCTGGAAACACCATATATTTT
D gene: -; V gene: TRBV4-1; J gene: TRBJ2-5; clone size: -; CDR3 protein: CASSQVLRKETQYF; CDR3 DNA: TGCGCCAGCAGCCAAGTTTTGCGGAAAGAGACCCAGTACTTC
D gene: -; V gene: TRBV5-8; J gene: TRBJ2-1; clone size: -; CDR3 protein: CASSGPKAGPYNEQFF; CDR3 DNA: TGTGCCAGCAGCGGGCCCAAAGCGGGCCCTTACAATGAGCAGTTCTTC
D gene: -; V gene: TRBV11-2; J gene: TRBJ2-5; clone size: once; CDR3 protein: CASSLARTFPWETQYF; CDR3 DNA: TGTGCCAGCAGCTTAGCCAGGACTTTCCCATGGGAGACCCAGTACTTC
D gene: -; V gene: TRBV7-2; J gene: TRBJ1-6; clone size: -; CDR3 protein: CASRLQGASYNSPLHF; CDR3 DNA: TGTGCCAGCAGACTCCAGGGTGCCTCCTATAATTCACCCCTCCACTTT
D gene: -; V gene: TRBV12-3/TRBV12-4; J gene: TRBJ1-2; clone size: -; CDR3 protein: CASSVQGGYGYTF; CDR3 DNA: TGTGCCAGCAGCGTGCAGGGCGGCTATGGCTACACCTTC
D gene: -; V gene: TRBV14; J gene: TRBJ1-4; clone size: -; CDR3 protein: CASSQERRGGEKLFF; CDR3 DNA: TGTGCCAGCAGCCAAGAAAGAAGGGGCGGTGAAAAACTGTTTTTT
D gene: -; V gene: TRBV6-2/TRBV6-3; J gene: TRBJ2-5; clone size: -; CDR3 protein: CASSPGAGETQYF; CDR3 DNA: TGTGCCAGCAGCCCGGGGGCAGGGGAGACCCAGTACTTC
D gene: -; V gene: TRBV27; J gene: TRBJ1-2; clone size: once; CDR3 protein: CASRRAGTGNYGYTF; CDR3 DNA: TGTGCCAGCAGACGAGCGGGGACGGGTAACTATGGCTACACCTTC
D gene: TRBD1; V gene: TRBV6-2/TRBV6-3; J gene: TRBJ2-7; clone size: many; CDR3 protein: CASSYSTGGYEQYF; CDR3 DNA: TGTGCCAGCAGTTACTCGACAGGGGGCTACGAGCAGTACTTC
D gene: TRBD1; V gene: TRBV9; J gene: TRBJ1-2; clone size: -; CDR3 protein: CASRQTGGGGYTF; CDR3 DNA: TGTGCCAGCAGACAGACAGGGGGCGGAGGCTACACCTTC
D gene: -; V gene: TRBV19; J gene: TRBJ1-1; clone size: few; CDR3 protein: CASSIPRAEAFF; CDR3 DNA: TGTGCCAGTAGTATCCCCCGGGCTGAAGCTTTCTTT
D gene: TRBD1; V gene: TRBV2; J gene: TRBJ1-2; clone size: -; CDR3 protein: CASSDPGQGGEGGYTF; CDR3 DNA: TGTGCCAGCAGTGACCCGGGACAGGGGGGCGAAGGAGGCTACACCTTC